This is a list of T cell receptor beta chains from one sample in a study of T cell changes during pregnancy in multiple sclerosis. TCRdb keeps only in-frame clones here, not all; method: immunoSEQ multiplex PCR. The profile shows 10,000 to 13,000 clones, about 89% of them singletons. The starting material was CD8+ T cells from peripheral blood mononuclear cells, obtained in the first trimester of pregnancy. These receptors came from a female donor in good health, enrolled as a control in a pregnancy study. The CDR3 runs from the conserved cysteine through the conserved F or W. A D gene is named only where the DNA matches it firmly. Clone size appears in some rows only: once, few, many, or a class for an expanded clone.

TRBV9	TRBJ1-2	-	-	TGTGCCAGCAGCGTAGAGGGGTTTGGCTATGGCTACACCTTC	CASSVEGFGYGYTF
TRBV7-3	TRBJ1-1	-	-	TGTGCCAGCAGCTTAATGTGGGAGTCGGGGGGGGGCACTGAAGCTTTCTTT	CASSLMWESGGGTEAFF
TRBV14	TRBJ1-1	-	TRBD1	TGTGCCAGCAGCATCCGGACAGGGGGCCAGGTGGACACTGAAGCTTTCTTT	CASSIRTGGQVDTEAFF
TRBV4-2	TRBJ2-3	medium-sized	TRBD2	TGTGCCAGCAGCCAAGGACTAGCGGGGGGGCCGGATACGCAGTATTTT	CASSQGLAGGPDTQYF
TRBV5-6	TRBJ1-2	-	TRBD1	TGTGCCAGCAGCTTAGGCAGGGGGTCAAGCTACACCTTC	CASSLGRGSSYTF
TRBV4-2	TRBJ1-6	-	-	TGTGCCAGCAGCCAAGTGGTGGGGGGATCAAGTAATTCACCCCTCCACTTT	CASSQVVGGSSNSPLHF
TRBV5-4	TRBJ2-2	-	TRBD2	TGTGCCAGCAGCTTGTTGATAGCGGGGGGGGTTCACGGGGAGCTGTTTTTT	CASSLLIAGGVHGELFF
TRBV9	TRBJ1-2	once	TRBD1	TGTGCCAGCAGCGATTCGACAGGGGCCTATGGCTACACCTTC	CASSDSTGAYGYTF
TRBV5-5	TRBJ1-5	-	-	TGTGCCAGCAGTAGGGACTCGGGAAGGCTGGGACAGCCCCAGCATTTT	CASSRDSGRLGQPQHF
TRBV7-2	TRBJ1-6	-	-	TGTGCCAGCACCCCCGCGATCTCCTATAATTCACCCCTCCACTTT	CASTPAISYNSPLHF
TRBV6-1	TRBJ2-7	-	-	TGTGCCAGCAGTGAAGTTCAGGATGCCTCGCACGAGCAGTACTTC	CASSEVQDASHEQYF
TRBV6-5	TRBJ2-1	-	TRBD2	TGTGCCAGCAGAACAGGACTAGCAGTTTACAATGAGCAGTTCTTC	CASRTGLAVYNEQFF
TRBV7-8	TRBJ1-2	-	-	TGTGCCAGCAGCTTAGCGCGCGGGAACTATGGCTACACCTTC	CASSLARGNYGYTF
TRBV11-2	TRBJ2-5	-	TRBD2	TGTGCCAGCAGCTTAGAACGGGGAGCGGGGGAGACCCAGTACTTC	CASSLERGAGETQYF
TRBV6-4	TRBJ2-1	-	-	TGTGCCAGCAGTGACTTACACAGCTCCTACAATGAGCAGTTCTTC	CASSDLHSSYNEQFF
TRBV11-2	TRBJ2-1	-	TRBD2	TGTGCCAGCAGCTTTTCCGGGACTACGGTATCCTACAATGAGCAGTTCTTC	CASSFSGTTVSYNEQFF
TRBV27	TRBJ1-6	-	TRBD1	TGTGCCAGCAGTTGGGACAGCTCCTATAATTCACCCCTCCACTTT	CASSWDSSYNSPLHF
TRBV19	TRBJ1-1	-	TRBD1	TGTGCCAGTAAAATAGGGGACAGAAGCACTGAAGCTTTCTTT	CASKIGDRSTEAFF
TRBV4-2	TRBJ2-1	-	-	TGTGCCAGCAGCCCTATTCTGGGCAGTTGGAATGAGCAGTTCTTC	CASSPILGSWNEQFF
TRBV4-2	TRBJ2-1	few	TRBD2	TGTGCCAGCAGCCAGGATACTAGCGGGGGGGCGCCCTACAATGAGCAGTTCTTC	CASSQDTSGGAPYNEQFF
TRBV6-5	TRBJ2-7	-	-	TGTGCCAGCAGTTACTCGAGGGAGGCCTACGAGCAGTACTTC	CASSYSREAYEQYF
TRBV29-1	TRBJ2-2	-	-	TGCAGCGTCGAGATTTTTGTTAGCGGCGAATCCCGCACCGGGGAGCTGTTTTTT	CSVEIFVSGESRTGELFF
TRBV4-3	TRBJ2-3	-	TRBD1	TGCGCCAGCAGCCAAGATCCGGGACAGGGGGCAGATACGCAGTATTTT	CASSQDPGQGADTQYF
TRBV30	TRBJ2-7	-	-	TGTGCCTGGAGTGTGCCGGCCCCGAATGGGCACGAGCAGTACTTC	CAWSVPAPNGHEQYF
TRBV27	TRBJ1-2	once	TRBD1	TGTGCCAGCAGTGTTTCACAGGGGGCGACCTATGGCTACACCTTC	CASSVSQGATYGYTF
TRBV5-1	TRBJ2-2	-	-	TGCGCCAGCAGCTTGGCCTTTACAGGGCCCACCGGGGAGCTGTTTTTT	CASSLAFTGPTGELFF
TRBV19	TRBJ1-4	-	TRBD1	TGTGCCACCCTGGACAGGGTTAATGAAAAACTGTTTTTT	CATLDRVNEKLFF
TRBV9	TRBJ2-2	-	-	TGTGCCAGCGATCCCCAGGGCCAGACCGGGGAGCTGTTTTTT	CASDPQGQTGELFF
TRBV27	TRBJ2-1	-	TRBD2	TGTGCCAGCAGTCCACTAGCGGGGGCCAATGAGCAGTTCTTC	CASSPLAGANEQFF
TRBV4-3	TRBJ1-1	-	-	TGCGCCAGCAGCCAAGATCCTGGGATACAGGCCCCGGACACTGAAGCTTTCTTT	CASSQDPGIQAPDTEAFF